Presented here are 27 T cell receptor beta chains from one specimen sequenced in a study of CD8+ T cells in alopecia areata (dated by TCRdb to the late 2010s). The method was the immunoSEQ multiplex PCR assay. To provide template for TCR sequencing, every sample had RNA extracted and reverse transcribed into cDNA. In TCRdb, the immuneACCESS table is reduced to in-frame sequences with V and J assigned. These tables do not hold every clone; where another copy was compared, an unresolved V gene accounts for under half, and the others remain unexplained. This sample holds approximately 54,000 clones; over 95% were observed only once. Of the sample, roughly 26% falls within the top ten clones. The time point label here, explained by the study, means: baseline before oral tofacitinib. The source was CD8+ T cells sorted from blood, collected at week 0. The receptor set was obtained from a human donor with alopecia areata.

As DNA, the CDR3 is TGTGCCAGCAGAGGGACAGGGGAATCCTACGAGCAGTACTTC. Translation: CASRGTGESYEQYF. The chain is built from TRBV6-6 and TRBJ2-7; TRBD1 aligns across 10 bases. Germline V gene lookup returns CDR1 MNHNY and CDR2 SVGAGI (reference sequence). Trimming at V came to 6 bases and at J to 1 base, leaving 3 bases not matched to a gene. This CDR3 contains 14 residues.

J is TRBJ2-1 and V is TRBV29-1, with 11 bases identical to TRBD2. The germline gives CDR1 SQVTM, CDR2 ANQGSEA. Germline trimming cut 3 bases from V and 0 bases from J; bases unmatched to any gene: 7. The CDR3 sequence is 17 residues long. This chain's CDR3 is CSVDGLAGGFSYNEQFF. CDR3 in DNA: TGCAGCGTTGATGGTCTAGCGGGGGGCTTCTCCTACAATGAGCAGTTCTTC.

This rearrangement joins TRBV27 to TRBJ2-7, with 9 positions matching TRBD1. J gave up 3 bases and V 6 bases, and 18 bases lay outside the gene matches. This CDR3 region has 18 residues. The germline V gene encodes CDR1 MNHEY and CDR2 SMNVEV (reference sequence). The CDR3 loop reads CASSPLLVTGGDVYEQYF. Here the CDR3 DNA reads TGTGCCAGCAGCCCACTCCTCGTAACAGGGGGCGATGTCTACGAGCAGTACTTC.

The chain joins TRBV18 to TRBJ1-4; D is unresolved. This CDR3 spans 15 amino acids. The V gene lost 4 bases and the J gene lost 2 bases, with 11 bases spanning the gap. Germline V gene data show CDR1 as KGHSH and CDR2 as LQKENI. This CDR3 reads CASSQRRRTNEKLFF. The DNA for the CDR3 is TGTGCCAGCTCACAACGACGGCGTACTAATGAAAAACTGTTTTTT.

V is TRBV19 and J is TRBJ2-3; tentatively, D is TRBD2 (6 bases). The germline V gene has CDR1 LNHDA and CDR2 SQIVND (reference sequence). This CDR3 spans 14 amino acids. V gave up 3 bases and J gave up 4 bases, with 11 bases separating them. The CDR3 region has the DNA TGTGCCAGTAGTATTGGGGGGACTTCAGATACGCAGTATTTT. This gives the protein CASSIGGTSDTQYF. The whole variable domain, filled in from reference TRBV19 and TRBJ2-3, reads DGGITQSPKYLFRKEGQNVTLSCEQNLNHDAMYWYRQDPGQGLRLIYYSQIVNDFQKGDIAEGYSVSREKKESFPLTVTSAQKNPTAFYLCASSIGGTSDTQYFGPGTRLTVL.

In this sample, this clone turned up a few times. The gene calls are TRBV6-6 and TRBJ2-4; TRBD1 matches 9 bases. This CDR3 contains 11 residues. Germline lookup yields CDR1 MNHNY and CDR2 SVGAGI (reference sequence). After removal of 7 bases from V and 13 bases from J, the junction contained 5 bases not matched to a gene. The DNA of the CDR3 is TGTGCCAGCACGGGGACAGGGCCACAGTACTTC. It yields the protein CASTGTGPQYF.

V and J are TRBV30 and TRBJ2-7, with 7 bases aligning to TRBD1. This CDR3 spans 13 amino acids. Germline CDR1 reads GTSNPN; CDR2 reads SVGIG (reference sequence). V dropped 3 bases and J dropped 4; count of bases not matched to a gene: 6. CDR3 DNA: TGTGCCTGGAGAGGTACAGGGGATTACGAGCAGTACTTC. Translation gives CAWRGTGDYEQYF.

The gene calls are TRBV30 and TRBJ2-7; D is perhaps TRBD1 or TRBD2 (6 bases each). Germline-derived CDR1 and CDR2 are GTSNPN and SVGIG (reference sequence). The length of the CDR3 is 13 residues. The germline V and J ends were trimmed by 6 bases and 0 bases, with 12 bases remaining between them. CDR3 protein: CACRGGLSYEQYF. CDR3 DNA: TGTGCCTGTCGAGGGGGACTCTCCTACGAGCAGTACTTC.

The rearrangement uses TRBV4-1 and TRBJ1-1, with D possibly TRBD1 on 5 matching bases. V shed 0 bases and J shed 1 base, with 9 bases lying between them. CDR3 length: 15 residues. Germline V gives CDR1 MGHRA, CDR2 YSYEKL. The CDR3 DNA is TGCGCCAGCAGCCAAGAGGTGCAGGGGAACACTGAAGCTTTCTTT. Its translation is CASSQEVQGNTEAFF.

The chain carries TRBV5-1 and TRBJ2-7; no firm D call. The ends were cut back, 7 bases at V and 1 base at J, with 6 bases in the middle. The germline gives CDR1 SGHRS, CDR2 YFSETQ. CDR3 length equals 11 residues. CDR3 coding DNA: TGCGCCAGCCGCCATTCCTACGAGCAGTACTTC. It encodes CASRHSYEQYF.

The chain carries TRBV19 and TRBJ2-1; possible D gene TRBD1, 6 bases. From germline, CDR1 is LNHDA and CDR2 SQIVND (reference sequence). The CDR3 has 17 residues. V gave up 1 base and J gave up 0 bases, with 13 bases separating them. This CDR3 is CASSIVGRGRSYNEQFF. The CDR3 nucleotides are TGTGCCAGTAGTATAGTGGGCAGGGGTCGCTCCTACAATGAGCAGTTCTTC.

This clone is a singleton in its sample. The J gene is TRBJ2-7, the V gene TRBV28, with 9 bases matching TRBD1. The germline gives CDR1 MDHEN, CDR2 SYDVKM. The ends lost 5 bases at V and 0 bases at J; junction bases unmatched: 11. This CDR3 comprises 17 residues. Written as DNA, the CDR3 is TGTGCCAGCAGTGGACGCCAAGGGACAGGGAGCTCCTACGAGCAGTACTTC. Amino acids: CASSGRQGTGSSYEQYF.

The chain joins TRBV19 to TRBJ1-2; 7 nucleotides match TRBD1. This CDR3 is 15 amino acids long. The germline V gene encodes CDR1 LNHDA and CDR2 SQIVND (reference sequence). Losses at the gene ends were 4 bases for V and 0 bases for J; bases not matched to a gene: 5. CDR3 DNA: TGTGCCAGTAGTACCAACAGGGGAGCTAACTATGGCTACACCTTC. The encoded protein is CASSTNRGANYGYTF.

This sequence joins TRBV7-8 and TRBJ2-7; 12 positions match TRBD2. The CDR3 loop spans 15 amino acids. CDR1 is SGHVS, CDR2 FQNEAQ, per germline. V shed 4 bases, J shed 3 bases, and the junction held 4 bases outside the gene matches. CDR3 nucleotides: TGTGCCAGCAGCTATACTAGCGGGGGGTACTACGAGCAGTACTTC. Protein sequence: CASSYTSGGYYEQYF.

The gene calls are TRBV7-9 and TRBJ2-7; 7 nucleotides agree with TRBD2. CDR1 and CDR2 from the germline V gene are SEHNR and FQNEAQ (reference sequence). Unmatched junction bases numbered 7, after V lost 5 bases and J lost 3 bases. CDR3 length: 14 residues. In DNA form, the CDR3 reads TGTGCCAGCAGCCCGACTAGCTCCCGCTACGAGCAGTACTTC. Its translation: CASSPTSSRYEQYF.

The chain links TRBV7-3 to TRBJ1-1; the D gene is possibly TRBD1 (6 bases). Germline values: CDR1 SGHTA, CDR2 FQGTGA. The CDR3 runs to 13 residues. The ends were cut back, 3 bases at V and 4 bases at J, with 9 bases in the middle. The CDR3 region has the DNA TGTGCCAGCAGCTTTGACAGGACCACTGAAGCTTTCTTT. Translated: CASSFDRTTEAFF.

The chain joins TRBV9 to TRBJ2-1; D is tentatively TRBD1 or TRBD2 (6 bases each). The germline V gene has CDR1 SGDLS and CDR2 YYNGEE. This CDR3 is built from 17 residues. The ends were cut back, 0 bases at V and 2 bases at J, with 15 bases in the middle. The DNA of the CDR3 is TGTGCCAGCAGCGTAGCCCCAGGGGCGGGGACCTACAATGAGCAGTTCTTC. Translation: CASSVAPGAGTYNEQFF. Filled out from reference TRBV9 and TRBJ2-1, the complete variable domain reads DSGVTQTPKHLITATGQRVTLRCSPRSGDLSVYWYQQSLDQGLQFLIQYYNGEERAKGNILERFSAQQFPDLHSELNLSSLELGDSALYFCASSVAPGAGTYNEQFFGPGTRLTVL.

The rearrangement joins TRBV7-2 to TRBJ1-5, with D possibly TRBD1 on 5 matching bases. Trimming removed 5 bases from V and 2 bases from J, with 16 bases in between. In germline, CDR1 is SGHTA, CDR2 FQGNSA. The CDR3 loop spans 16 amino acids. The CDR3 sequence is CASSIHGGRGNQPQHF. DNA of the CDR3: TGTGCCAGCAGCATCCACGGGGGGAGAGGCAATCAGCCCCAGCATTTT.

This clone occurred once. The CDR3 DNA sequence: TGCGCCAGCAGCCAAGATAGGGGGGCAGCCTACGAGCAGTACTTC. Protein: CASSQDRGAAYEQYF. This chain connects TRBV4-3 to TRBJ2-7, with D tentatively TRBD1 or TRBD2 (6 bases each). Trimming removed 0 bases at V and 2 bases at J, with 11 bases between. Germline CDR1 LGHNA, CDR2 YSLEER. The CDR3 runs 15 residues.

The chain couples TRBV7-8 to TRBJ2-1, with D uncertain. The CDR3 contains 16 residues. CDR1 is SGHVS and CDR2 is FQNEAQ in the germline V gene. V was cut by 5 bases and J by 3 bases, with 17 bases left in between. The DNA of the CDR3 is TGTGCCAGCAGCCCCGTCTCCGGGTACAACTACAATGAGCAGTTCTTC. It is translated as CASSPVSGYNYNEQFF.

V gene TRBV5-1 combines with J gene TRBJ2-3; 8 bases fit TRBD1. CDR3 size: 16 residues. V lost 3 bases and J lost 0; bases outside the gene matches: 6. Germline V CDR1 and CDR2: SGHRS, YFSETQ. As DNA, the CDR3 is TGCGCCAGCAGCTCTGGACAGGGTGAAAGCACAGATACGCAGTATTTT. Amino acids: CASSSGQGESTDTQYF. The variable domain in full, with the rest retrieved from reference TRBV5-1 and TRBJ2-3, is KAGVTQTPRYLIKTRGQQVTLSCSPISGHRSVSWYQQTPGQGLQFLFEYFSETQRNKGNFPGRFSGRQFSNSRSEMNVSTLELGDSALYLCASSSGQGESTDTQYFGPGTRLTVL.

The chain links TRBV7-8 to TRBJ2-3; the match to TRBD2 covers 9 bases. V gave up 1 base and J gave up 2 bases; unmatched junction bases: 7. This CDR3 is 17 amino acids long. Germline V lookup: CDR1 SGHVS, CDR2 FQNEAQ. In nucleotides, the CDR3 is TGTGCCAGCAGCTTAGGGTCGGCTAGCGGGGCCACAGATACGCAGTATTTT. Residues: CASSLGSASGATDTQYF. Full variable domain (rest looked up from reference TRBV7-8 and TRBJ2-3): GAGVSQSPRYKVAKRGQDVALRCDPISGHVSLFWYQQALGQGPEFLTYFQNEAQLDKSGLPSDRFFAERPEGSVSTLKIQRTQQEDSAVYLCASSLGSASGATDTQYFGPGTRLTVL.

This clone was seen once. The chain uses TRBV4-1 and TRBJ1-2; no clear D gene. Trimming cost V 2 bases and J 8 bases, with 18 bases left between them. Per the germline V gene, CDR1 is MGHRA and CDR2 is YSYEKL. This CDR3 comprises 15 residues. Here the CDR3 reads CASSQSNTVLEGYTF. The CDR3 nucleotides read TGCGCCAGCAGCCAATCCAATACAGTGTTGGAAGGCTACACCTTC.

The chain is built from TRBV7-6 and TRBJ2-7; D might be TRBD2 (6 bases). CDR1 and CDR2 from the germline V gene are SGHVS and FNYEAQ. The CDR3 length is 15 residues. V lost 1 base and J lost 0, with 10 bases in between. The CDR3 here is CASSLVGDFSYEQYF. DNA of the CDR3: TGTGCCAGCAGCTTAGTAGGGGACTTCTCCTACGAGCAGTACTTC.

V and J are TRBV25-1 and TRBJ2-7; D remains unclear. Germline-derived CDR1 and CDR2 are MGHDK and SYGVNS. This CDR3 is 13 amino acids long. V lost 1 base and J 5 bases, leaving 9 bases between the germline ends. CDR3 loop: CASSELWVDEQYF. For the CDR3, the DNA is TGTGCCAGCAGTGAATTATGGGTAGACGAGCAGTACTTC.

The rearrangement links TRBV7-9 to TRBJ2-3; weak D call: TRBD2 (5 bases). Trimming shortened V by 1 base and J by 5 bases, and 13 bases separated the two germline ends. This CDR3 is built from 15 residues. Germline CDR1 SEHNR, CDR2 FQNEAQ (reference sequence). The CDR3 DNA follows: TGTGCCAGCAGCTTAGTTCGGCTCGGAGGAGATACGCAGTATTTT. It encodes CASSLVRLGGDTQYF.

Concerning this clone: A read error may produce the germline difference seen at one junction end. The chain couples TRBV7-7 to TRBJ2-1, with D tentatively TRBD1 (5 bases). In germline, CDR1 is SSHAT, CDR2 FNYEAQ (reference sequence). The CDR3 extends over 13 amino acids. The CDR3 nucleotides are TGTGCTAGCAGCTTAGTTTTCAGGGATGAGCAGTTCTTC. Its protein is CASSLVFRDEQFF. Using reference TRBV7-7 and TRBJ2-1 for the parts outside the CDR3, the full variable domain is GAGVSQSPRYKVTKRGQDVTLRCDPISSHATLYWYQQALGQGPEFLTYFNYEAQPDKSGLPSDRFSAERPEGSISTLTIQRTEQRDSAMYRCASSLVFRDEQFFGPGTRLTVL.